This passage covers 23 T cell receptor beta chains from one sample sequenced in a study of OX40 agonist ivuxolimab in advanced cancers. TCRdb's copy holds only in-frame clones and misses some; the assay was immunoSEQ multiplex PCR. The sample carries 60,000 to 65,000 clones, approximately 92% recorded once. Source: CD4+ or CD8+ T cells sorted from blood, taken in a trial of the OX40 agonist ivuxolimab. The receptors derive from an adult with an advanced solid tumor such as melanoma, head and neck, liver or kidney cancer.

The rearrangement links TRBV19 to TRBJ2-7, with D perhaps being TRBD1 or TRBD2 (5 bases each). With 4 bases removed from V and 5 bases from J, the gap between germline ends came to 18 bases. The CDR3 runs to 15 residues. Looked up from germline, CDR1 is LNHDA and CDR2 is SQIVND (reference sequence). The CDR3 region has the DNA TGTGCCAGTAGTAACGCGGCGACAGCGGACCACGAGCAGTACTTC. Protein product: CASSNAATADHEQYF.

This clone was observed a single time. V gene TRBV11-2 combines with J gene TRBJ2-7; D is unresolved. The CDR3 has 12 amino acids. V was cut by 6 bases and J by 4 bases, with 10 bases left in between. Per the germline V gene, CDR1 is SGHAT and CDR2 is FQNNGV. The CDR3 DNA reads as TGTGCCAGCAGAGGTATACCTTACGAGCAGTACTTC. It yields the protein CASRGIPYEQYF. The complete variable domain, with remaining parts taken from reference TRBV11-2 and TRBJ2-7, reads EAGVAQSPRYKIIEKRQSVAFWCNPISGHATLYWYQQILGQGPKLLIQFQNNGVVDDSQLPKDRFSAERLKGVDSTLKIQPAKLEDSAVYLCASRGIPYEQYFGPGTRLTVT.

This chain connects TRBV30 to TRBJ1-2; the D gene is possibly TRBD1 (5 bases). Per the germline V gene, CDR1 is GTSNPN and CDR2 is SVGIG (reference sequence). This CDR3 has 13 amino acids. The germline V and J ends were trimmed by 4 bases and 5 bases, with 14 bases remaining between them. As DNA, the CDR3 is TGTGCCTGGACTTCGGCAGGGATTTATGGCTACACCTTC. Amino acids: CAWTSAGIYGYTF.

The chain has TRBV5-4 and TRBJ2-7; D perhaps matches TRBD2 (7 bases). The CDR3 length is 14 residues. V shed 2 bases and J shed 6 bases, with 15 bases lying between them. Germline V gene lookup returns CDR1 SGHNT and CDR2 YYREEE (reference sequence). The CDR3 sequence: CASSFGGGVLEQYF. DNA of the CDR3: TGTGCCAGCAGCTTTGGGGGGGGCGTTCTCGAGCAGTACTTC. Variable domain in full (rest from reference TRBV5-4 and TRBJ2-7): ETGVTQSPTHLIKTRGQQVTLRCSSQSGHNTVSWYQQALGQGPQFIFQYYREEENGRGNFPPRFSGLQFPNYSSELNVNALELDDSALYLCASSFGGGVLEQYFGPGTRLTVT.

V and J are TRBV29-1 and TRBJ1-2; 8 bases map to TRBD1. The germline CDR1 and CDR2 sequences are SQVTM and ANQGSEA. CDR3 size: 15 residues. The trim removed 3 bases at V and 4 bases at J, leaving 10 bases unmatched. DNA of the CDR3: TGCAGCGTTGACCAGGGGGCGGCCCCCCCCTATGGCTACACCTTC. Amino acid sequence: CSVDQGAAPPYGYTF.

The V and J genes are TRBV6-6 and TRBJ2-7; 9 positions match TRBD1. This CDR3 has 15 residues. V lost 6 bases and J lost 1; bases outside the gene matches: 7. The V gene's germline CDR1 is MNHNY and CDR2 SVGAGI (reference sequence). For the CDR3, the DNA is TGTGCCAGCAGCCCCACAGGGGGCGGATCCTACGAGCAGTACTTC. Translating it yields CASSPTGGGSYEQYF.

The V gene is TRBV7-9, the J gene TRBJ2-7; 7 bases align to TRBD1. The CDR3 has 15 residues. CDR1 is SEHNR and CDR2 is FQNEAQ in the germline V gene (reference sequence). Trimming cost V 0 bases and J 3 bases; bases outside gene matches: 5. CDR3 region: CASSLALGQFYEQYF. The CDR3 DNA sequence: TGTGCCAGCAGCTTAGCATTGGGACAGTTCTACGAGCAGTACTTC.

V and J are TRBV5-4 and TRBJ2-7, with 9 bases matching TRBD2. The germline V gene encodes CDR1 SGHNT and CDR2 YYREEE (reference sequence). Trimming took 4 bases from V and 4 from J; bases not matched to a gene: 6. This CDR3 is 14 amino acids long. CDR3 sequence: CASSVAGDSYEQYF. The DNA of the CDR3 is TGTGCCAGCAGCGTAGCGGGAGATTCTTACGAGCAGTACTTC.

CDR3 in DNA: TGTGCCAGCAGTGGACCCGAGCGCGAGCAGTACTTC. This encodes CASSGPEREQYF. The chain combines TRBV27 with TRBJ2-7; D gene uncertain. CDR3 length equals 12 residues. Between the trimmed V and J ends, which lost 5 bases and 6 bases, there was a span of 11 bases. Germline V gene data show CDR1 as MNHEY and CDR2 as SMNVEV (reference sequence).

The CDR3 bases are TGTGCCAGCAGCGTAGTGGGTCCAGATACGCAGTATTTT. Translation gives CASSVVGPDTQYF. The chain recombines TRBV9 with TRBJ2-3; no reliable D call. There are 13 residues in the CDR3. The V end lost 0 bases, the J end lost 4 bases, and 6 bases lay between the germline ends. Germline CDR1 reads SGDLS; CDR2 reads YYNGEE.

CDR3 DNA sequence: TGTGCCAGCAGACTAGCGGGAGTACAGGAGCAGTACTTC. Its translation is CASRLAGVQEQYF. The chain links TRBV6-5 to TRBJ2-7, with 11 positions matching TRBD2. Germline V CDR1 and CDR2: MNHEY, SVGAGI. V lost 6 bases and J lost 7; bases outside the gene matches: 5. This CDR3 comprises 13 residues.

The chain recombines TRBV11-2 with TRBJ1-4; possibly TRBD1 for D (5 bases). The V end was cut by 5 bases, the J end by 5 bases, with 12 bases between. The germline V gene encodes CDR1 SGHAT and CDR2 FQNNGV. This CDR3 region has 14 residues. CDR3 nucleotide sequence: TGTGCCAGCAGCCTCGGCGCAGGGAATGAAAAACTGTTTTTT. Translated, it gives CASSLGAGNEKLFF.

This clone has a single count. The genes are TRBV29-1 and TRBJ1-1, with D perhaps matching TRBD1 (6 bases). The CDR3 is 15 residues long. CDR1 and CDR2 (germline): SQVTM, ANQGSEA. V was clipped by 4 bases and J by 6 bases, with 21 bases between them. The DNA for the CDR3 is TGCAGCGTTGGAGGGCAGGGGAGGCTATATCCTGAAGCTTTCTTT. Translated, it gives CSVGGQGRLYPEAFF.

CDR3 in DNA: TGTGCCAGCAGTGTGGACAGTCCGGTCGTCCAGTACTTC. Its translation: CASSVDSPVVQYF. J is TRBJ2-5 and V is TRBV2; maybe TRBD1 (6 bases). The V gene lost 4 bases and the J gene lost 10 bases, with 16 bases spanning the gap. The germline V gene encodes CDR1 SNHLY and CDR2 FYNNEI. There are 13 residues in the CDR3.

V gene TRBV27 combines with J gene TRBJ2-7, with D maybe TRBD2 (5 bases). Germline CDR1 reads MNHEY; CDR2 reads SMNVEV (reference sequence). V gave up 3 bases and J gave up 6 bases, with 9 bases separating them. The CDR3 loop spans 12 amino acids. The CDR3 nucleotides are TGTGCCAGCAGTTTTAGAGGGCGCGAGCAGTACTTC. Translating it yields CASSFRGREQYF.

The V call is TRBV7-6, the J call TRBJ2-7; the match to TRBD1 covers 7 bases. In germline, CDR1 is SGHVS, CDR2 FNYEAQ. The length of the CDR3 is 16 residues. V was clipped by 5 bases and J by 2 bases; unmatched bases: 12. CDR3 loop: CASSPLQGTGAYEQYF. The CDR3, as DNA: TGTGCCAGCAGCCCCTTACAGGGGACCGGGGCCTACGAGCAGTACTTC.

The V call is TRBV19, the J call TRBJ2-2; 7 bases fit TRBD1. V lost 5 bases, J lost 6 bases, and 9 bases stayed unmatched. Germline CDR1 is LNHDA and CDR2 is SQIVND (reference sequence). The CDR3 runs 15 residues. The CDR3 protein is CASSADRDRAGELFF. CDR3 bases: TGTGCCAGTAGTGCAGACAGGGACCGGGCCGGGGAGCTGTTTTTT.

The V gene is TRBV5-5, the J gene TRBJ1-5; D unresolved. This CDR3 contains 14 residues. The V end lost 0 bases, the J end lost 4 bases, and 8 bases lay between the germline ends. Germline-derived CDR1 and CDR2 are SGHKS and YYEKEE (reference sequence). The CDR3 reads CASSLDGLNQPQHF. In DNA form, the CDR3 reads TGTGCCAGCAGCTTGGACGGACTGAATCAGCCCCAGCATTTT. Full variable domain (missing parts from reference TRBV5-5 and TRBJ1-5): DAGVTQSPTHLIKTRGQQVTLRCSPISGHKSVSWYQQVLGQGPQFIFQYYEKEERGRGNFPDRFSARQFPNYSSELNVNALLLGDSALYLCASSLDGLNQPQHFGDGTRLSIL.

This clone is medium-sized. V and J are TRBV27 and TRBJ2-5, with a tentative D call TRBD2 (6 bases). CDR3 length: 14 residues. V was pared by 5 bases and J by 9 bases, with 19 bases between. Germline CDR1 and CDR2: MNHEY and SMNVEV (reference sequence). In DNA form, the CDR3 reads TGTGCCAGCAGTACCCGGACCGGGACTGGGGCCCAGTACTTC. Translation: CASSTRTGTGAQYF.

The rearrangement joins TRBV27 to TRBJ2-1, with D possibly being TRBD2 (6 bases). CDR1 is MNHEY, CDR2 SMNVEV, per germline (reference sequence). Trimming cost V 5 bases and J 16 bases, with 15 bases left between them. The CDR3 length is 11 residues. CDR3 bases: TGTGCCAGCAGTCCAAGACGGGAGCTATTCTTC. Protein product: CASSPRRELFF.

The rearrangement joins TRBV18 to TRBJ2-7; D may be TRBD2 (6 bases). The length of the CDR3 is 14 residues. CDR1 KGHSH and CDR2 LQKENI come from the germline V gene. Deletions cut 2 bases from V and 6 bases from J, with 14 bases between. The CDR3 protein is CASSPVGEDLEQYF. The CDR3, as DNA: TGTGCCAGCTCACCAGTGGGGGAGGATCTCGAGCAGTACTTC. Full variable domain (rest looked up from reference TRBV18 and TRBJ2-7): NAGVMQNPRHLVRRRGQEARLRCSPMKGHSHVYWYRQLPEEGLKFMVYLQKENIIDESGMPKERFSAEFPKEGPSILRIQQVVRGDSAAYFCASSPVGEDLEQYFGPGTRLTVT.

This chain links TRBV2 with TRBJ1-1, with D maybe TRBD1 (6 bases). The length of the CDR3 is 15 residues. Trimming removed 8 bases at V and 0 bases at J, with 16 bases between. Per the germline V gene, CDR1 is SNHLY and CDR2 is FYNNEI. CDR3 sequence reads: CASGGRGTMNTEAFF. The CDR3 DNA reads as TGTGCCAGCGGGGGGAGGGGGACAATGAACACTGAAGCTTTCTTT. Together with reference TRBV2 and TRBJ1-1, the CDR3 gives the full variable domain: EPEVTQTPSHQVTQMGQEVILRCVPISNHLYFYWYRQILGQKVEFLVSFYNNEISEKSEIFDDQFSVERPDGSNFTLKIRSTKLEDSAMYFCASGGRGTMNTEAFFGQGTRLTVV.

This sequence joins TRBV11-2 and TRBJ2-7, with 11 bases fitting TRBD1. The CDR3 totals 14 residues. CDR1 is SGHAT, CDR2 FQNNGV, per germline. V shed 5 bases, J shed 3 bases, and the junction held 3 bases outside the gene matches. The CDR3 is CASSPGTGGYEQYF. For the CDR3, the DNA is TGTGCCAGCAGCCCCGGGACAGGGGGCTACGAGCAGTACTTC.